This T cell receptor beta chain is drawn from a study of T-cell memory formation after mild COVID-19. With regard to this clonotype: The antigen is unknown.

Study observations and caveats: Clones shrinking between day 15 and 85 showed a balanced CD4/CD8 split, and those that grew later tilted toward CD4+. Contracting CD8+ clones were enriched in EMRA, CD4+ mainly in CM and EM.

Sample barcodes and UMIs were carried by the TCR alpha and TCR beta cDNA libraries that 5'RACE generated with constant-segment primers. TCRdb itself ran the 5' RACE reads through MiXCR, one entry per CDR3 protein. The sample records 250,000 to 400,000 distinct CDR3 sequences, about 13% being singletons. V lost 5 bases and J 1 base, leaving 15 bases between the germline ends. The CDR3 extends over 15 amino acids. Input material: PBMCs or a T cell subset sorted from them (not recorded which). The TCR sequence derives from a man younger than 35 who had mild COVID-19 (a few samples of this study predate the infection). Cell type and time point are not known. The J gene is TRBJ2-7, the V gene TRBV12-3 or TRBV12-4, with D possibly being TRBD1 or TRBD2 (5 bases each). For the CDR3, the DNA is TGTGCCAGCAGTGAGGGGCAGGCCAGTTCCTACGAGCAGTACTTC. It specifies CASSEGQASSYEQYF.